Given below is one TCR beta chain in context. This sample stems from a study of cytomegalovirus exposure and HLA in healthy donors. 13 Jbeta primers and 60 Vbeta primers were used for the PCR. The method was immunoSEQ multiplex PCR; TCRdb's version includes in-frame clones alone and lacks a portion of them. Of about 160,000 clones in the sample, around 75% were seen once. Sequencing was performed on PBMCs. This receptor was obtained from a human donor in good health.

Here the CDR3 DNA reads TGTGCCAGCAGCTTAGAGGGCGGGACGCAGTATTTT. Translating it yields CASSLEGGTQYF. The rearrangement links TRBV7-6 to TRBJ2-3; possibly TRBD2 for D (5 bases). Trimming shortened V by 1 base and J by 9 bases, and 8 bases separated the two germline ends. In germline, CDR1 is SGHVS, CDR2 FNYEAQ. There are 12 residues in the CDR3. The full variable domain, completed using reference TRBV7-6 and TRBJ2-3, is GAGVSQSPRYKVTKRGQDVALRCDPISGHVSLYWYRQALGQGPEFLTYFNYEAQQDKSGLPNDRFSAERPEGSISTLTIQRTEQRDSAMYRCASSLEGGTQYFGPGTRLTVL.